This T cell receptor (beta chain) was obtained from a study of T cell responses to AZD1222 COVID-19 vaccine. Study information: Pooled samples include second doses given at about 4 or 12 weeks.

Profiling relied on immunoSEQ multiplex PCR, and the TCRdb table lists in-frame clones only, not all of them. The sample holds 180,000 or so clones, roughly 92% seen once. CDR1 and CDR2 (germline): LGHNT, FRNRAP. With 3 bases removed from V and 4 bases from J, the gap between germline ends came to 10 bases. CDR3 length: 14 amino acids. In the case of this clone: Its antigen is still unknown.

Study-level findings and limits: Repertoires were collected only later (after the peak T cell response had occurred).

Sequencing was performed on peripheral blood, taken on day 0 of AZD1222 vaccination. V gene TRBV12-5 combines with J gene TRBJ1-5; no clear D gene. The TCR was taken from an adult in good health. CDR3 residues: CASGFPQKNQPQHF. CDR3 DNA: TGTGCTAGTGGTTTCCCCCAAAAGAATCAGCCCCAGCATTTT. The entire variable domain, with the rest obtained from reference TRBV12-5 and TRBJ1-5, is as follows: DARVTQTPRHKVTEMGQEVTMRCQPILGHNTVFWYRQTMMQGLELLAYFRNRAPLDDSGMPKDRFSAEMPDATLATLKIQPSEPRDSAVYFCASGFPQKNQPQHFGDGTRLSIL.